Each of the 20 T cell receptor beta chains below was sequenced from the same sample in a study of T cells expressing NK-cell markers. No DNA is given; TCRdb re-called the 5' RACE reads and lists each CDR3 protein once. This repertoire includes fewer than 400,000 distinct CDR3 sequences. The sample comprised blood T cells: a sorted CD56 or NKG2C T cell subset, CD4+ or CD8+ T cells, or bulk PBMC T cells (not recorded which). Receptor source: a man between 18 and 69 years old in good health.

The chain uses TRBV20-1 and TRBJ2-1; TCRdb returns TRBD2, unconfirmable since there is no DNA. The germline CDR1 and CDR2 sequences are DFQATT and SNEGSKA (reference sequence). This CDR3 is 14 amino acids long. The CDR3 reads CSALLAGGPGEQFF.

This rearrangement joins TRBV12-5 to TRBJ2-2. The CDR3 consists of 16 residues. Germline loops: CDR1 LGHNT, CDR2 FRNRAP. CDR3: CASGLVSSGNTGELFF.

V gene TRBV27 combines with J gene TRBJ1-6; TCRdb's D gene call, TRBD1, goes unchecked for lack of DNA. Germline V lookup: CDR1 MNHEY, CDR2 SMNVEV (reference sequence). This CDR3 is 15 amino acids long. The CDR3 sequence is CASRPPAGGGSPLHF.

The chain carries TRBV5-1 and TRBJ1-3. This CDR3 contains 16 residues. Germline V gene lookup returns CDR1 SGHRS and CDR2 YFSETQ. CDR3 region: CASSLVPGLSGNTIYF.

The V and J genes are TRBV7-9 and TRBJ2-7; with no DNA, the TCRdb D assignment of TRBD1 cannot be verified. This CDR3 has 16 residues. Germline V gives CDR1 SEHNR, CDR2 FQNEAQ (reference sequence). CDR3 in amino acids: CASSLDHNRGDYEQYF.

J is TRBJ1-5 and V is TRBV20-1; the TCRdb call, TRBD1, lacks DNA for checking. The CDR3 is 15 residues long. Germline loops: CDR1 DFQATT, CDR2 SNEGSKA (reference sequence). The CDR3 loop is CSVKGTVTNNQPQHF.

V gene TRBV7-2 combines with J gene TRBJ1-3; TCRdb returns TRBD1, unconfirmable since there is no DNA. CDR3 length: 15 amino acids. Germline CDR1 reads SGHTA; CDR2 reads FQGNSA. The CDR3 sequence is CASSSGWGAGNTIYF.

CDR3 sequence: CASSTTVGKSTDTQYF. The chain joins TRBV10-1 to TRBJ2-3; TCRdb selects TRBD1, and the lack of DNA leaves this call unchecked. Germline CDR1 and CDR2: WNHNN and SYGVQD (reference sequence). This CDR3 has 16 residues.

The rearrangement joins TRBV12-3 or TRBV12-4 to TRBJ2-7; TCRdb reports TRBD2, a call that lacks DNA to check it against. CDR3 length equals 15 residues. The CDR3 is CASSRRLPDPYEQYF.

The chain is built from TRBV28 and TRBJ2-3; as DNA is missing, the TRBD2 call by TCRdb cannot be tested. The CDR3 covers 15 residues. Germline V gives CDR1 MDHEN, CDR2 SYDVKM. The CDR3 loop reads CASRGGPSRRDTQYF.

This chain joins TRBV7-2 and TRBJ2-5; TCRdb's D call of TRBD1 is untestable without DNA. Germline CDR1 and CDR2: SGHTA and FQGNSA. This CDR3 has 13 residues. This CDR3 is CASSRDSEETQYF.

The chain employs TRBV2 and TRBJ2-3; absent DNA, TCRdb's TRBD2 call cannot be checked. This CDR3 is built from 17 residues. The germline CDR1 and CDR2 sequences are SNHLY and FYNNEI. CDR3 residues: CASSSTSGLAGSDTQYF.

The chain links TRBV2 to TRBJ1-4. CDR3 length equals 14 residues. Germline V gene sequence: CDR1 SNHLY, CDR2 FYNNEI. CDR3 in amino acids: CASRAHATNEKLFF.

This chain links TRBV4-2 with TRBJ2-5; TCRdb selects TRBD2, and the lack of DNA leaves this call unchecked. The CDR3 is 15 residues long. CDR1 and CDR2 (germline): LGHNA, YNFKEQ. Here the CDR3 reads CASRTSGGAGETQYF.

V and J are TRBV6-1 and TRBJ2-2; TCRdb proposes TRBD1, but this gene call is untestable without DNA. The germline V gene has CDR1 MNHNS and CDR2 SASEGT. The CDR3 consists of 16 residues. This chain's CDR3 is CASSPQGASRTGELFF.

This chain connects TRBV12-3 or TRBV12-4 to TRBJ2-2. The CDR3 totals 12 residues. This CDR3 is CASSLVTGELFF.

The chain carries TRBV6-1 and TRBJ1-5. Per germline, CDR1 MNHNS and CDR2 SASEGT. This CDR3 has 18 amino acids. CDR3 sequence reads: CASSASWGLERSNQPQHF.

V gene TRBV18 combines with J gene TRBJ2-5; TCRdb indicates TRBD2, and absent DNA this call remains unverified. Germline V CDR1 and CDR2: KGHSH, LQKENI. The CDR3 spans 17 residues. The CDR3 spells CASSPQEASGGQETQYF.

The chain carries TRBV12-3 or TRBV12-4 and TRBJ2-4; TCRdb proposes TRBD2, but this gene call is untestable without DNA. The CDR3 contains 13 residues. The CDR3 region is CASTQNPRNIQYF.

V is TRBV20-1 and J is TRBJ2-2; TCRdb's assignment of TRBD1 cannot be checked, as there is no DNA. The CDR3 has 14 amino acids. Germline loops: CDR1 DFQATT, CDR2 SNEGSKA (reference sequence). The CDR3 loop is CSAFRPKGPGELFF.